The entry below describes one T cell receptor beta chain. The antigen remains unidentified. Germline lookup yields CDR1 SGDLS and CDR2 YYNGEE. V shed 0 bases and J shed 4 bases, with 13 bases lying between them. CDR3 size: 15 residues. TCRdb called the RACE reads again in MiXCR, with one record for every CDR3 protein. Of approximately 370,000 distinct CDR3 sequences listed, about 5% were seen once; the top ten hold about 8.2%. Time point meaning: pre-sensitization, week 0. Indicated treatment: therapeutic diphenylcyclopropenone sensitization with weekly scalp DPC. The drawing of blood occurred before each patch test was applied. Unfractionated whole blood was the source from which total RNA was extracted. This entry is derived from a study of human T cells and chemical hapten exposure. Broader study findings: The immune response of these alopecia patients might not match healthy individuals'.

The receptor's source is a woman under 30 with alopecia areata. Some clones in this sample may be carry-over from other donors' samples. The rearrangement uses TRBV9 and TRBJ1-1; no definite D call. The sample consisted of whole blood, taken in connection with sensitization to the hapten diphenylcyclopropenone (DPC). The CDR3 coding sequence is TGTGCCAGCAGCGTAGAACCAGGTGTGGGCACTGAAGCTTTCTTT. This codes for CASSVEPGVGTEAFF.